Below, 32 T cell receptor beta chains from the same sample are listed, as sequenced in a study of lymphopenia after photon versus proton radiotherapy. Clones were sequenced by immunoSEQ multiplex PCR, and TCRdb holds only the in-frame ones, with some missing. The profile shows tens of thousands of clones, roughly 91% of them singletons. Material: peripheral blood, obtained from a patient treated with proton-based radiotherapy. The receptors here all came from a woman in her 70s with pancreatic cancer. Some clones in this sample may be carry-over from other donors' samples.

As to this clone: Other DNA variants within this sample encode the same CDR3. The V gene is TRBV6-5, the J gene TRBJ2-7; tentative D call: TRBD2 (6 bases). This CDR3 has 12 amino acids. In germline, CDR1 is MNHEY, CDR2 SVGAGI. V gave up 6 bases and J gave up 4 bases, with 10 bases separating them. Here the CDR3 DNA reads TGTGCCAGCAGGGGGGGTACGTACGAGCAGTACTTC. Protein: CASRGGTYEQYF.

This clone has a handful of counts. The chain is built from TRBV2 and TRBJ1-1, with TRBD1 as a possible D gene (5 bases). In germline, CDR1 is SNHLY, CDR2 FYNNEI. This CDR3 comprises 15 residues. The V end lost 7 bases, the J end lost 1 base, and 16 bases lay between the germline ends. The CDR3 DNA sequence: TGTGCCAGCACTGTGTCCAGGACAACGAACACTGAAGCTTTCTTT. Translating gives CASTVSRTTNTEAFF.

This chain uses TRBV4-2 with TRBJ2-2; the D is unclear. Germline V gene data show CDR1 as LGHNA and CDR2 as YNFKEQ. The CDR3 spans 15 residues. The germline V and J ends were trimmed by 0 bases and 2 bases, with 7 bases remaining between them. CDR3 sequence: CASSQEAGNTGELFF. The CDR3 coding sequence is TGTGCCAGCAGCCAAGAAGCAGGAAACACCGGGGAGCTGTTTTTT.

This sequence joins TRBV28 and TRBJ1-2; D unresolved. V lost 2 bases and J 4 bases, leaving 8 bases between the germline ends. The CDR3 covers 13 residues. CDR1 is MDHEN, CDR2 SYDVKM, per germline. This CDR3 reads CASSLVGIYGYTF. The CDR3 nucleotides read TGTGCCAGCAGTTTAGTGGGGATCTATGGCTACACCTTC.

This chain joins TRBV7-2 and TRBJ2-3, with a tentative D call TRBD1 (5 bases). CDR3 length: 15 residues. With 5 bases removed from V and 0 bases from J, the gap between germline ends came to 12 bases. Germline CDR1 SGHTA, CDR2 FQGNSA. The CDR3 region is CASSIGHSSTDTQYF. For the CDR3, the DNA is TGTGCCAGCAGCATCGGACATTCTAGCACAGATACGCAGTATTTT.

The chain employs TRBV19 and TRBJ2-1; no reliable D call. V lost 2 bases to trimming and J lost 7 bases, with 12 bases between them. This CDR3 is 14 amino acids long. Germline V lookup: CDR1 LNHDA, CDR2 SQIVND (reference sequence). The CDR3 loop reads CASSIRLYVNEQFF. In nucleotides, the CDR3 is TGTGCCAGTAGTATAAGGCTATACGTTAATGAGCAGTTCTTC.

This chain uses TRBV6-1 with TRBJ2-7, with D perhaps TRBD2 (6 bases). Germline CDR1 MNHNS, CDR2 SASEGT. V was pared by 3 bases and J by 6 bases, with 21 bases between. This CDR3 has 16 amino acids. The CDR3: CASSDSGTWARGEQYF. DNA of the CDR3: TGTGCCAGCAGTGATTCCGGGACTTGGGCTCGGGGCGAGCAGTACTTC.

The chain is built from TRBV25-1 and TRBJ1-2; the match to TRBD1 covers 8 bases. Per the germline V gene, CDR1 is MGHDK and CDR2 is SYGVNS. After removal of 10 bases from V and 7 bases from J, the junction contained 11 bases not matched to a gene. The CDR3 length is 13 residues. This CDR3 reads CAIKSRDRTGYTF. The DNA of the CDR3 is TGTGCCATCAAATCCCGGGACAGGACTGGCTACACCTTC.

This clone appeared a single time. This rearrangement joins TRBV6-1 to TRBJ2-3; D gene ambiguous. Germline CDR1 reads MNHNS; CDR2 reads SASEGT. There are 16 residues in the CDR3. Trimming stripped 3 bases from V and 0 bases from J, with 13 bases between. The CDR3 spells CASSEFSELSTDTQYF. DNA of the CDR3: TGTGCCAGCAGTGAGTTCTCAGAGCTTAGCACAGATACGCAGTATTTT.

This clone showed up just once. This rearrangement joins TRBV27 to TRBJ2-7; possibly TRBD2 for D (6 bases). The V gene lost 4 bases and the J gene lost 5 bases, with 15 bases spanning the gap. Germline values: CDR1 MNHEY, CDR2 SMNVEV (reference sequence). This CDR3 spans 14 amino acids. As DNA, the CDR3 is TGTGCCAGCAGTTCAGCGGGCCTCACCCACGAGCAGTACTTC. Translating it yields CASSSAGLTHEQYF.

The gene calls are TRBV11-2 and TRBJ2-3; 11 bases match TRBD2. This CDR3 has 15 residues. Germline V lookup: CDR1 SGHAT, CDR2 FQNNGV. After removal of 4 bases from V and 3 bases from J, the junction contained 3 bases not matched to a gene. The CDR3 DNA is TGTGCCAGCAGCTCGTTAGCGGGAGGGACAGATACGCAGTATTTT. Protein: CASSSLAGGTDTQYF.

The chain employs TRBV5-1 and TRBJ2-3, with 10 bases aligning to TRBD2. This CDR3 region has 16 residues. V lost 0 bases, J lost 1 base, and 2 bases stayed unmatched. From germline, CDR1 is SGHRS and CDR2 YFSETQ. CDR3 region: CASSLVGTSGTDTQYF. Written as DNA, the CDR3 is TGCGCCAGCAGCTTGGTCGGGACTAGCGGCACAGATACGCAGTATTTT.

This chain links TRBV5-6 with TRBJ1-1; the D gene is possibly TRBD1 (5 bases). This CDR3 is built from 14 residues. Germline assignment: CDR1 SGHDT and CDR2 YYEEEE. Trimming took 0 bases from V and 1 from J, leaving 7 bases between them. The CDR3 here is CASSLDGGNTEAFF. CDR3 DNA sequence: TGTGCCAGCAGCTTGGATGGGGGGAACACTGAAGCTTTCTTT. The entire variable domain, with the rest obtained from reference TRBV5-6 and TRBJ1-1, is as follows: DAGVTQSPTHLIKTRGQQVTLRCSPKSGHDTVSWYQQALGQGPQFIFQYYEEEERQRGNFPDRFSGHQFPNYSSELNVNALLLGDSALYLCASSLDGGNTEAFFGQGTRLTVV.

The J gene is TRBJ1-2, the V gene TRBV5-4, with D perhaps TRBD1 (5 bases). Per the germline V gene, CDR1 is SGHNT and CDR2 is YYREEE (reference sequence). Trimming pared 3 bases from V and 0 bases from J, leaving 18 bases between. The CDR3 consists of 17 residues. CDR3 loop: CASSSLYRDGANYGYTF. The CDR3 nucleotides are TGTGCCAGCAGCTCGTTATACCGGGACGGGGCTAACTATGGCTACACCTTC. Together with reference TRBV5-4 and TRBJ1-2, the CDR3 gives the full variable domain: ETGVTQSPTHLIKTRGQQVTLRCSSQSGHNTVSWYQQALGQGPQFIFQYYREEENGRGNFPPRFSGLQFPNYSSELNVNALELDDSALYLCASSSLYRDGANYGYTFGSGTRLTVV.

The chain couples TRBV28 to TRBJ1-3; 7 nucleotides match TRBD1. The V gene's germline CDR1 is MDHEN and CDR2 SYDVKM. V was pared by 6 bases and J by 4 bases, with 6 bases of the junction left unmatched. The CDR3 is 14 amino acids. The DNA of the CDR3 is TGTGCCAGCAGCCCCACAGGGGAGGGAAACACCATATATTTT. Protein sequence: CASSPTGEGNTIYF.

This CDR3 reads CASSSLPLTSGRFYEQYF. DNA for the CDR3: TGCGCCAGCAGCTCGCTGCCCCTCACTAGCGGGAGATTCTACGAGCAGTACTTC. The chain couples TRBV5-1 to TRBJ2-7; 11 bases agree with TRBD2. This CDR3 is 18 amino acids long. Germline V gene lookup returns CDR1 SGHRS and CDR2 YFSETQ. The trim removed 3 bases at V and 3 bases at J, leaving 14 bases unmatched.

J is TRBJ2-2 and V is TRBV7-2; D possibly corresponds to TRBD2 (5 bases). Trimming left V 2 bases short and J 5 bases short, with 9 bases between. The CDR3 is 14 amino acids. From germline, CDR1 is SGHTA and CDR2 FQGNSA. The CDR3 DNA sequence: TGTGCCAGCAGCTTACGGACTGGAACCGGGGAGCTGTTTTTT. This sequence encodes CASSLRTGTGELFF.

CDR3 protein: CASSLKAEPSGNTIYF. The CDR3 nucleotides read TGTGCCAGCAGCCTAAAGGCAGAGCCCTCTGGAAACACCATATATTTT. The chain couples TRBV7-2 to TRBJ1-3; D call uncertain. The CDR3 sequence is 16 residues long. Germline V gene sequence: CDR1 SGHTA, CDR2 FQGNSA. The V gene lost 5 bases and the J gene lost 0 bases, with 14 bases spanning the gap.

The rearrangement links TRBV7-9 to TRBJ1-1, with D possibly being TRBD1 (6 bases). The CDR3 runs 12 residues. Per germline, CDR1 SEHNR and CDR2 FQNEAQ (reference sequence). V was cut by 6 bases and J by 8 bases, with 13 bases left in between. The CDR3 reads CASSFNREEAFF. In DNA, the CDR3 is TGTGCCAGCAGTTTTAACAGGGAGGAAGCTTTCTTT.

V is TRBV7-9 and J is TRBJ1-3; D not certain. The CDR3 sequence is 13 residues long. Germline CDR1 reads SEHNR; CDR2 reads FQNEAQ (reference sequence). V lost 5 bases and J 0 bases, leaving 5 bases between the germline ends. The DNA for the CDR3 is TGTGCCAGCAGCGTGGACTCTGGAAACACCATATATTTT. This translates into CASSVDSGNTIYF.

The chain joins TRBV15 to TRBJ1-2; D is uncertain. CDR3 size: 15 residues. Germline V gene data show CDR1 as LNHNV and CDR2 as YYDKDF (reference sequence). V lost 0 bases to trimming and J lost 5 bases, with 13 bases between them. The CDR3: CATSRDGNSLYGYTF. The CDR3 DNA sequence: TGTGCCACCAGCAGAGATGGGAACAGCTTATATGGCTACACCTTC. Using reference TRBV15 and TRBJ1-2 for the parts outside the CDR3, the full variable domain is DAMVIQNPRYQVTQFGKPVTLSCSQTLNHNVMYWYQQKSSQAPKLLFHYYDKDFNNEADTPDNFQSRRPNTSFCFLDIRSPGLGDTAMYLCATSRDGNSLYGYTFGSGTRLTVV.

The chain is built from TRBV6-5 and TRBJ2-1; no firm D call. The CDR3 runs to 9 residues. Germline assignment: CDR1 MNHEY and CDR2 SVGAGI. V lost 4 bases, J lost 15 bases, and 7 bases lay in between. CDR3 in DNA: TGTGCCAGCAGTTCCTACCGGTTCTTC. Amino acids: CASSSYRFF.

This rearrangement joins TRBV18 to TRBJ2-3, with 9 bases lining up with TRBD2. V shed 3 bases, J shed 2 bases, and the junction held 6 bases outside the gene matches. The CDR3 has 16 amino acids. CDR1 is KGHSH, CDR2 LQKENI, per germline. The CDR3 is CASSPELGLATDTQYF. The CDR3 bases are TGTGCCAGCTCACCTGAGCTGGGACTAGCCACAGATACGCAGTATTTT.

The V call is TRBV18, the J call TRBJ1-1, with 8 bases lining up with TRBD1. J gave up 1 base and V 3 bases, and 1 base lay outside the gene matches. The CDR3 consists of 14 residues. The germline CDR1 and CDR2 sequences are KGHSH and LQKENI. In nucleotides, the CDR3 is TGTGCCAGCTCACCGGACAGGGCGAACACTGAAGCTTTCTTT. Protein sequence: CASSPDRANTEAFF.

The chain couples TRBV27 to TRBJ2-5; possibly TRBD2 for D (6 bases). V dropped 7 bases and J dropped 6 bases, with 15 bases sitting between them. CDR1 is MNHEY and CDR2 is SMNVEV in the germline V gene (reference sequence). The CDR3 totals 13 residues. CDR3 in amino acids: CASMGLASKTQYF. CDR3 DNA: TGTGCCAGCATGGGACTGGCCTCGAAGACCCAGTACTTC.

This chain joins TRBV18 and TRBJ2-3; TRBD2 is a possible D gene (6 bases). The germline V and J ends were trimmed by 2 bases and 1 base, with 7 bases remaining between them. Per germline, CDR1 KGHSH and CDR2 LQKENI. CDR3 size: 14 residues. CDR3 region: CASSPGEGTDTQYF. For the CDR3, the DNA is TGTGCCAGCTCACCAGGGGAGGGCACAGATACGCAGTATTTT. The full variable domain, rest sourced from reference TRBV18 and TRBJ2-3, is NAGVMQNPRHLVRRRGQEARLRCSPMKGHSHVYWYRQLPEEGLKFMVYLQKENIIDESGMPKERFSAEFPKEGPSILRIQQVVRGDSAAYFCASSPGEGTDTQYFGPGTRLTVL.

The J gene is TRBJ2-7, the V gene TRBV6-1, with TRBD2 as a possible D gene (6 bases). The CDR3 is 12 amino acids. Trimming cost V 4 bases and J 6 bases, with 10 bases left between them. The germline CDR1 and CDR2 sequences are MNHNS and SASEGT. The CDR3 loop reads CASSGLEAEQYF. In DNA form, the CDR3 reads TGTGCCAGCAGTGGACTAGAAGCCGAGCAGTACTTC.

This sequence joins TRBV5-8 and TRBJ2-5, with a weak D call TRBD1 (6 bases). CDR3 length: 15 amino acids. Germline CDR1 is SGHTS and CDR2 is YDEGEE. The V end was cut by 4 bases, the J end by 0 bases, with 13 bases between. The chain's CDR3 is CASSGDIKYQETQYF. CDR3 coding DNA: TGTGCCAGCAGCGGGGACATAAAGTACCAAGAGACCCAGTACTTC.

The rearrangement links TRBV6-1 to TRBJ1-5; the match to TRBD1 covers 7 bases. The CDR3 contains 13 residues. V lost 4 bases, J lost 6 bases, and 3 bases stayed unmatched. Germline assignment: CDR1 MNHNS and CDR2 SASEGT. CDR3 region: CASSVDRSQPQHF. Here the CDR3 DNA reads TGTGCCAGCAGTGTGGACAGGTCTCAGCCCCAGCATTTT.

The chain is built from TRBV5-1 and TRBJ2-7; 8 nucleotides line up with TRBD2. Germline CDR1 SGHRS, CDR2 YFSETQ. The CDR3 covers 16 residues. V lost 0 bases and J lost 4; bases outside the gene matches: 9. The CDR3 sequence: CASSLEREKREYEQYF. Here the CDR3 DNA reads TGCGCCAGCAGCTTGGAGCGGGAGAAACGCGAGTACGAGCAGTACTTC.

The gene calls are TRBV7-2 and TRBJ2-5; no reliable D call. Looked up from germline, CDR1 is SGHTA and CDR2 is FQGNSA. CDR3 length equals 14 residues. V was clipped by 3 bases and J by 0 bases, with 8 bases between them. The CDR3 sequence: CASSLARYQETQYF. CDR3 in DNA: TGTGCCAGCAGCTTGGCTAGGTACCAAGAGACCCAGTACTTC.

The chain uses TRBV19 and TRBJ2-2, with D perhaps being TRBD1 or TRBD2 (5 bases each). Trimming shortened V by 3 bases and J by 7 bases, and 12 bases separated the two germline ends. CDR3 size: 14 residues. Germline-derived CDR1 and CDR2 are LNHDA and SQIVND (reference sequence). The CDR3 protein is CASSIRGVNGELFF. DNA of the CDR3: TGTGCCAGTAGTATTAGGGGAGTGAACGGGGAGCTGTTTTTT.